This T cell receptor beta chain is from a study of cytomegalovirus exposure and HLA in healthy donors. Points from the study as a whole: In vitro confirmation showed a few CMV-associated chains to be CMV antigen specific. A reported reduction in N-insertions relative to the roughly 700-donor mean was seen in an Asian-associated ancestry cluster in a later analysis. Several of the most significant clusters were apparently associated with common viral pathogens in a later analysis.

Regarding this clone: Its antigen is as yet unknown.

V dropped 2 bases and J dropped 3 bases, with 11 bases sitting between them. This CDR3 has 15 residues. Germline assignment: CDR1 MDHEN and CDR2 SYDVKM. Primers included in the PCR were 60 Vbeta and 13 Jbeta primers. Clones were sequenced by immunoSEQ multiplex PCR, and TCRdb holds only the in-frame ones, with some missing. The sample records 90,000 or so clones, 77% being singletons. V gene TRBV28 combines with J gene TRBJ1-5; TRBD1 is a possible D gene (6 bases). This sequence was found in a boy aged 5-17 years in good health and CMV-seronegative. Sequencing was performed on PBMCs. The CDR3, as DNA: TGTGCCAGCAGTTTAGACAGGCCTATCAATCAGCCCCAGCATTTT. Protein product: CASSLDRPINQPQHF.